The 16 T cell receptor beta chains in this list originate from one sample, sequenced in a study of shared clonotypes between healthy human individuals. Naive CD8 cells lacked CD45RO, underwent positive selection for CCR7 and left out terminally differentiated effector memory CD45RA+ cells. Here immunoSEQ multiplex PCR was the method, and the copy in TCRdb shows in-frame clones only, minus some. The repertoire includes about 2.1 million clones, 85% to 95% of them detected once, and approximately 1.7% sits in the top ten. The specimen was naive CD8+ T cells from PBMCs. Receptors originate from a man in his late teens or twenties in good health. Some clones in this sample may be carry-over from other donors' samples.

J is TRBJ2-2 and V is TRBV2; 7 bases fit TRBD1. V was pared by 8 bases and J by 5 bases, with 5 bases of the junction left unmatched. Germline V gene data show CDR1 as SNHLY and CDR2 as FYNNEI. This CDR3 spans 13 amino acids. CDR3 in amino acids: CASEGQNTGELFF. The CDR3 DNA is TGTGCCAGCGAGGGACAGAATACCGGGGAGCTGTTTTTT.

J is TRBJ2-2 and V is TRBV7-8; 14 positions match TRBD2. Germline CDR1 is SGHVS and CDR2 is FQNEAQ. This CDR3 has 19 amino acids. Trimming at V came to 6 bases and at J to 2 bases, leaving 11 bases not matched to a gene. The CDR3 spells CASRFGLAGGGANTGELFF. The CDR3 DNA reads as TGTGCCAGCAGATTCGGACTAGCGGGAGGAGGGGCTAACACCGGGGAGCTGTTTTTT.

The V call is TRBV5-6, the J call TRBJ2-5, with D perhaps assigned TRBD1 or TRBD2 (6 bases each). The V end was cut by 5 bases, the J end by 5 bases, with 16 bases between. Per germline, CDR1 SGHDT and CDR2 YYEEEE. The CDR3 is 14 residues long. CDR3 residues: CASRLWGAAETQYF. The CDR3 DNA is TGTGCCAGCAGATTGTGGGGGGCGGCGGAGACCCAGTACTTC.

The chain couples TRBV4-3 to TRBJ2-7, with D uncertain. This CDR3 is 14 amino acids long. The germline gives CDR1 LGHNA, CDR2 YSLEER. The V gene lost 4 bases and the J gene lost 5 bases, with 15 bases spanning the gap. The CDR3 spells CASSLERSLDEQYF. DNA for the CDR3: TGCGCCAGCAGCCTAGAACGCAGTCTGGACGAGCAGTACTTC.

The V and J genes are TRBV21-1 and TRBJ1-2; the table's D call, TRBD1, has no DNA check behind it. TRBV21-1 is a pseudogene segment. The CDR3 spans 16 residues. CDR3 loop: CASSKPAGGENYGYTF. DNA of the CDR3: TGTGCCAGCAGCAAACCTGCAGGGGGCGAAAACTATGGCTACACCTTC.

The gene calls are TRBV7-2 and TRBJ2-2; D remains ambiguous. V lost 3 bases and J lost 7, with 0 bases in between. The CDR3 sequence is 10 residues long. Germline CDR1 is SGHTA and CDR2 is FQGNSA. Here the CDR3 reads CASSFGELFF. Here the CDR3 DNA reads TGTGCCAGCAGCTTCGGGGAGCTGTTTTTT.

This chain connects TRBV6-4 to TRBJ2-1; TRBD1 agrees at 7 bases. The length of the CDR3 is 14 residues. V shed 2 bases and J 6 bases; nucleotides not matched to a gene: 4. The V gene's germline CDR1 is MRHNA and CDR2 SNTAGT. The CDR3 DNA sequence: TGTGCCAGCAGTGACCCGACAGGGCTCAATGAGCAGTTCTTC. Translating gives CASSDPTGLNEQFF.

In DNA form, the CDR3 reads TGTGCCTGGAGTGTAAAGGGTATAGGAAGCGGGAAAGATACCGGGGAGCTGTTTTTT. It specifies CAWSVKGIGSGKDTGELFF. The rearrangement uses TRBV30 and TRBJ2-2; TRBD2 matches at 7 bases. Germline V gene sequence: CDR1 GTSNPN, CDR2 SVGIG (reference sequence). Unmatched junction bases numbered 18, after V lost 0 bases and J lost 5 bases. The CDR3 consists of 19 residues.

The genes are TRBV9 and TRBJ1-1; D gene unclear. Germline V gene lookup returns CDR1 SGDLS and CDR2 YYNGEE. CDR3 length: 15 amino acids. Trimming took 3 bases from V and 0 from J, leaving 12 bases between them. This CDR3 reads CASSAGPFMNTEAFF. The CDR3, as DNA: TGTGCCAGCAGCGCAGGACCCTTCATGAACACTGAAGCTTTCTTT.

The chain employs TRBV11-2 and TRBJ2-7, with TRBD1 matching over 7 bases. Germline CDR1 reads SGHAT; CDR2 reads FQNNGV. The CDR3 consists of 16 residues. After removal of 5 bases from V and 2 bases from J, the junction contained 12 bases not matched to a gene. This chain's CDR3 is CASSQNPRDSTYEQYF. In nucleotides, the CDR3 is TGTGCCAGCAGCCAGAACCCAAGGGACAGTACCTACGAGCAGTACTTC.

The CDR3 sequence: CASSEPEGMEETQYF. For the CDR3, the DNA is TGTGCCAGCAGTGAACCGGAGGGGATGGAAGAGACCCAGTACTTC. The chain links TRBV25-1 to TRBJ2-5; D might be TRBD2 (6 bases). This CDR3 spans 15 amino acids. The V end lost 2 bases, the J end lost 3 bases, and 13 bases lay between the germline ends. CDR1 is MGHDK, CDR2 SYGVNS, per germline. Looking up the rest from reference TRBV25-1 and TRBJ2-5 gives the full variable domain: EADIYQTPRYLVIGTGKKITLECSQTMGHDKMYWYQQDPGMELHLIHYSYGVNSTEKGDLSSESTVSRIRTEHFPLTLESARPSHTSQYLCASSEPEGMEETQYFGPGTRLLVL.

With regard to this clone: Other DNA sequences of this sample code for an identical CDR3. The rearrangement links TRBV9 to TRBJ1-2, with D tentatively TRBD1 (6 bases). The V end was cut by 0 bases, the J end by 6 bases, with 12 bases between. Germline CDR1 is SGDLS and CDR2 is YYNGEE. The CDR3 covers 14 residues. In DNA, the CDR3 is TGTGCCAGCAGCGTAGTGACAGGTGGGGATGGCTACACCTTC. It encodes CASSVVTGGDGYTF.

This chain uses TRBV4-1 with TRBJ2-4; the match to TRBD1 covers 7 bases. CDR3 length equals 15 residues. V lost 4 bases and J lost 6; bases outside the gene matches: 9. Per germline, CDR1 MGHRA and CDR2 YSYEKL. Written as DNA, the CDR3 is TGCGCCAGCAGCCGACCCACAGGGGATAGAAACATTCAGTACTTC. The encoded protein is CASSRPTGDRNIQYF.

This clone showed up just a few times. The chain is built from TRBV27 and TRBJ1-1; D not resolved. Germline CDR1 reads MNHEY; CDR2 reads SMNVEV (reference sequence). The V and J ends lost 4 bases and 4 bases respectively, with 13 bases between them. The CDR3 sequence is 14 residues long. The CDR3 reads CASSWGGITTEAFF. DNA of the CDR3: TGTGCCAGCAGTTGGGGAGGGATCACCACTGAAGCTTTCTTT.

The rearrangement links TRBV7-9 to TRBJ1-5, with unresolved D. From germline, CDR1 is SEHNR and CDR2 FQNEAQ (reference sequence). The V end was cut by 1 base, the J end by 0 bases, with 7 bases between. There are 15 residues in the CDR3. CDR3 coding DNA: TGTGCCAGCAGCTTAGACCGTTATAGCAATCAGCCCCAGCATTTT. Translated: CASSLDRYSNQPQHF.

V gene TRBV19 combines with J gene TRBJ2-5; perhaps TRBD1 as D (5 bases). CDR1 and CDR2 from the germline V gene are LNHDA and SQIVND (reference sequence). Trimming removed 3 bases at V and 0 bases at J, with 11 bases between. This CDR3 is built from 15 residues. This CDR3 is CASSIGADDQETQYF. The CDR3 DNA sequence: TGTGCCAGTAGTATTGGGGCAGACGACCAAGAGACCCAGTACTTC.